A single TCR beta chain is shown here with its context. No antigen is known for it. CDR1 and CDR2 from the germline V gene are SGHTA and FQGNSA. The V gene lost 5 bases and the J gene lost 8 bases, with 18 bases spanning the gap. The CDR3 is 15 residues long. TCRdb's table, derived via immunoSEQ multiplex PCR, lists solely in-frame clones and lacks some. The table has roughly 33,000 clones, about 74% seen once. The data derive from a study of OX40 agonist ivuxolimab in advanced cancers. Study-level findings and limits: The authors also found low normalized T-cell clonal expansion in some nonresponders. The average count of expanded clones was higher among CD8+ T cells than among CD4+.

The sequenced sample was CD4+ or CD8+ T cells sorted from blood, obtained in a trial of the OX40 agonist ivuxolimab. This sequence joins TRBV7-2 and TRBJ1-4; tentative D call: TRBD1 (6 bases). The source of this sequence is an adult with an advanced solid tumor such as melanoma, head and neck, liver or kidney cancer. The CDR3 sequence is CASSPGARGGEKLFF. Here the CDR3 DNA reads TGTGCCAGCAGCCCCGGGGCTAGGGGGGGAGAAAAACTGTTTTTT. Full variable domain (rest looked up from reference TRBV7-2 and TRBJ1-4): GAGVSQSPSNKVTEKGKDVELRCDPISGHTALYWYRQSLGQGLEFLIYFQGNSAPDKSGLPSDRFSAERTGGSVSTLTIQRTQQEDSAVYLCASSPGARGGEKLFFGSGTQLSVL.